This T cell receptor (beta chain) was identified during a study of a mutant IDH1 vaccine in newly diagnosed glioma. Study information: Radiotherapy, temozolomide, or both had been given previously, and both were given to most.

Described time point: week 47, end of study. The study gave 300 ug of mutant IDH1 20-mer peptide per vaccine dose, with topical imiquimod. In weeks 1, 3, 5, 7, 11, 15, 19 and 23, patients were vaccinated. Comments on this clone: Its specificity is unknown.

CDR3 length equals 15 residues. CDR1 and CDR2 (germline): SGHAT, FQNNGV. The ends were cut back, 2 bases at V and 1 base at J, with 9 bases in the middle. Data came from immunoSEQ multiplex PCR; TCRdb stores just in-frame clones and leaves some out. Counted here are roughly 51,000 clones, approximately 84% occurring once; the ten biggest clones make up approximately 4.6%. This TCR was sampled from a woman in her thirties with glioma. Some clones in this sample may be carry-over from other donors' samples. The material sequenced was PBMCs, taken from a glioma patient whose treatment included an IDH1 peptide vaccine. V is TRBV11-2 and J is TRBJ1-5; D is unclear. Here the CDR3 DNA reads TGTGCCAGCAGCTTACATGCGGGAAGCAATCAGCCCCAGCATTTT. Protein sequence: CASSLHAGSNQPQHF.